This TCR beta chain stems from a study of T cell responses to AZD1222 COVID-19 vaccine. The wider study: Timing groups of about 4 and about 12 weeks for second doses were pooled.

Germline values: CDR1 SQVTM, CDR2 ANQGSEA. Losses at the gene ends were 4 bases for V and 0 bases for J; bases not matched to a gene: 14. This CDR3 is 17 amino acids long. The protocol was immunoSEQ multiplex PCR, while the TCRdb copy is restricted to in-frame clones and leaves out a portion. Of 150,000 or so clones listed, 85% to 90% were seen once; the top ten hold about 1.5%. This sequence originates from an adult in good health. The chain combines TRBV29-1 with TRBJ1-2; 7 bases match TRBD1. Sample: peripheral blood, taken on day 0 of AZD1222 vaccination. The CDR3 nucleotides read TGCAGCGTTGGAGGGAGGTCGGGACAGACAGCTAACTATGGCTACACCTTC. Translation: CSVGGRSGQTANYGYTF.